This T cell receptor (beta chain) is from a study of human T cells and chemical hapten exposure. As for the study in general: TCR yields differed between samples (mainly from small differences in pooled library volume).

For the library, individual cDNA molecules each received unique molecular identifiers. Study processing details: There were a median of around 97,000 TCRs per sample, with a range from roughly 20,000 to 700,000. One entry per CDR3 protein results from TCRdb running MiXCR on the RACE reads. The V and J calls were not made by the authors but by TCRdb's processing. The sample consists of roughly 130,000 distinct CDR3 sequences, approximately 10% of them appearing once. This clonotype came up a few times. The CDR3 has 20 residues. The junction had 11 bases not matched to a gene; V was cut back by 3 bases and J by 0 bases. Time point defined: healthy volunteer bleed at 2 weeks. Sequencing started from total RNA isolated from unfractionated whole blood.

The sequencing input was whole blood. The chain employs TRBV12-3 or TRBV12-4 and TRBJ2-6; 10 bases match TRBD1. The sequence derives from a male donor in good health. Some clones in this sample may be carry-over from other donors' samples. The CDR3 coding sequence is TGTGCCAGCAGTTTGGCCCGATGGGACAGGGGACCCTCTGGGGCCAACGTCCTGACTTTC. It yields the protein CASSLARWDRGPSGANVLTF.